The TCR beta chain under discussion was sequenced for a study of cytomegalovirus exposure and HLA in healthy donors. CDR3 length: 14 residues. After removal of 7 bases from V and 1 base from J, the junction contained 4 bases not matched to a gene. Per germline, CDR1 SEHNR and CDR2 FQNEAQ (reference sequence). PCR employed 60 Vbeta and 13 Jbeta primers. Using immunoSEQ multiplex PCR, the repertoire was profiled, and TCRdb retains in-frame clones only, with some absent. The sample records 150,000 to 200,000 clones, about 90% being singletons. Sequencing was carried out using PBMCs. This rearrangement joins TRBV7-9 to TRBJ2-3, with TRBD2 matching over 8 bases. The receptor was isolated from a girl less than two years old in good health and CMV-seronegative. CDR3 nucleotide sequence: TGTGCCAGCATCTCACTAGCGGGCACAGATACGCAGTATTTT. Translation gives CASISLAGTDTQYF.